The 22 T cell receptor beta chains below come from one sample, sequenced in a study of T cell responses to AZD1222 COVID-19 vaccine. Assay: immunoSEQ multiplex PCR; the TCRdb copy retains only in-frame clones and omits some. Of more than 100,000 clones in the sample, approximately 86% were seen once. The sample in question was peripheral blood, obtained on day 0 of AZD1222 vaccination. The origin of the receptors is an adult in good health.

The chain carries TRBV19 and TRBJ2-4; tentatively, D is TRBD1 (6 bases). Germline CDR1 is LNHDA and CDR2 is SQIVND (reference sequence). Trimming shortened V by 1 base and J by 12 bases, and 13 bases separated the two germline ends. The CDR3 loop spans 13 amino acids. CDR3 in DNA: TGTGCCAGTAGTATAGGGGGCAGGGGCGATCAGTACTTC. Protein: CASSIGGRGDQYF. Complete variable domain (other parts from reference TRBV19 and TRBJ2-4): DGGITQSPKYLFRKEGQNVTLSCEQNLNHDAMYWYRQDPGQGLRLIYYSQIVNDFQKGDIAEGYSVSREKKESFPLTVTSAQKNPTAFYLCASSIGGRGDQYFGAGTRLSVL.

The chain links TRBV28 to TRBJ1-2; 7 bases fit TRBD1. The CDR3 runs 18 residues. Losses at the gene ends were 6 bases for V and 8 bases for J; bases not matched to a gene: 24. CDR1 and CDR2 from the germline V gene are MDHEN and SYDVKM. The CDR3 region has the DNA TGTGCCAGCAGCCCACGTCCCGGGGTAGCGACAGGGCTCTTAGGCTACACCTTC. Translation: CASSPRPGVATGLLGYTF.

The chain combines TRBV7-8 with TRBJ2-7; maybe TRBD2 (6 bases). This CDR3 has 16 amino acids. Per the germline V gene, CDR1 is SGHVS and CDR2 is FQNEAQ. The V end lost 5 bases, the J end lost 2 bases, and 19 bases lay between the germline ends. The CDR3 sequence is CASSPRGSYITYEQYF. CDR3 sequence (DNA): TGTGCCAGCAGCCCCCGGGGGAGTTACATCACCTACGAGCAGTACTTC.

The chain recombines TRBV29-1 with TRBJ2-1, with D tentatively TRBD1 or TRBD2 (5 bases each). The V end lost 6 bases, the J end lost 7 bases, and 13 bases lay between the germline ends. The germline V gene has CDR1 SQVTM and CDR2 ANQGSEA. The CDR3 consists of 12 residues. CDR3 bases: TGCAGCGTAAGTGAGGGGTGGAATGAGCAGTTCTTC. Protein sequence: CSVSEGWNEQFF.

The chain links TRBV12-3 or TRBV12-4 to TRBJ2-3; a possible D gene is TRBD2 (5 bases). Trimming stripped 3 bases from V and 8 bases from J, with 9 bases between. This CDR3 has 12 residues. The CDR3 loop reads CASSLGVVTQYF. The CDR3 region has the DNA TGTGCCAGCAGTTTGGGAGTGGTTACGCAGTATTTT.

The V call is TRBV6-5, the J call TRBJ2-7; D is possibly TRBD1 or TRBD2 (5 bases each). The germline V gene has CDR1 MNHEY and CDR2 SVGAGI. Between the trimmed V and J ends, which lost 6 bases and 2 bases, there was a span of 17 bases. This CDR3 is 15 amino acids long. Here the CDR3 reads CASRVVGTAAYEQYF. CDR3 in DNA: TGTGCCAGCAGGGTAGTGGGGACGGCGGCCTACGAGCAGTACTTC.

This sequence joins TRBV19 and TRBJ1-6, with D tentatively TRBD1 (5 bases). Germline-derived CDR1 and CDR2 are LNHDA and SQIVND (reference sequence). The ends were cut back, 2 bases at V and 6 bases at J, with 8 bases in the middle. The CDR3 is 14 amino acids. The CDR3 DNA reads TGTGCCAGTAGTATAAGGGGTCCTAATTCACCCCTCCACTTT. It is translated as CASSIRGPNSPLHF.

V and J are TRBV5-1 and TRBJ2-7; 7 bases fit TRBD1. Trimming took 5 bases from V and 0 from J; bases not matched to a gene: 11. Looked up from germline, CDR1 is SGHRS and CDR2 is YFSETQ. The CDR3 is 16 residues long. The CDR3 nucleotides are TGCGCCAGCAGTCTCCAACAGGGGCGATTCTCCTACGAGCAGTACTTC. It translates to CASSLQQGRFSYEQYF.

This clone appeared a single time. The gene calls are TRBV7-8 and TRBJ2-3; no clear D. The CDR3 has 14 amino acids. Germline CDR1 and CDR2: SGHVS and FQNEAQ. Trimming removed 5 bases at V and 8 bases at J, with 17 bases between. The CDR3 nucleotides are TGTGCCAGCAGCCTGGGCCTAATGGCAGGTACGCAGTATTTT. It yields the protein CASSLGLMAGTQYF.

The rearrangement links TRBV7-9 to TRBJ2-5, with D tentatively TRBD1 (5 bases). The germline V gene encodes CDR1 SEHNR and CDR2 FQNEAQ (reference sequence). V lost 2 bases to trimming and J lost 4 bases, with 14 bases between them. This CDR3 comprises 15 residues. The CDR3 nucleotides are TGTGCCAGCAGCTTAATGGGCAGGGCTGGAGAGACCCAGTACTTC. This gives the protein CASSLMGRAGETQYF.

This clone was picked up one time. The chain employs TRBV3-1 (or the pseudogene TRBV3-2) and TRBJ2-1; no clear D gene. CDR1 and CDR2 (germline): LGHDT, YNNKEL (reference sequence). The length of the CDR3 is 13 residues. Trimming shortened V by 0 bases and J by 4 bases, and 4 bases separated the two germline ends. The CDR3 DNA follows: TGTGCCAGCAGCCAAGATAGGTACAATGAGCAGTTCTTC. Protein product: CASSQDRYNEQFF.

The V and J genes are TRBV25-1 and TRBJ2-2; D ambiguous. The CDR3 has 13 residues. V was cut by 6 bases and J by 10 bases, with 15 bases left in between. In germline, CDR1 is MGHDK, CDR2 SYGVNS. The CDR3 loop reads CASRENSLPELFF. Written as DNA, the CDR3 is TGTGCCAGCAGAGAAAATAGCTTACCGGAGCTGTTTTTT.

V and J are TRBV5-1 and TRBJ1-1, with a weak D call TRBD1 (5 bases). CDR1 SGHRS and CDR2 YFSETQ come from the germline V gene. The V and J ends lost 1 base and 3 bases respectively, with 7 bases between them. This CDR3 contains 13 residues. CDR3 nucleotides: TGCGCCAGCAGCTTGTGGGGCGACACTGAAGCTTTCTTT. Translation gives CASSLWGDTEAFF.

This chain connects TRBV19 to TRBJ1-2; 7 bases are a match to TRBD1. The CDR3 totals 14 residues. Germline CDR1 reads LNHDA; CDR2 reads SQIVND (reference sequence). The junction had 6 bases not matched to a gene; V was cut back by 6 bases and J by 2 bases. The CDR3: CASSVQGQNYGYTF. The DNA of the CDR3 is TGTGCCAGTAGCGTACAGGGGCAGAACTATGGCTACACCTTC.

This clone was observed a handful of times. The V and J genes are TRBV19 and TRBJ1-2; a possible D gene is TRBD1 (6 bases). CDR1 and CDR2 (germline): LNHDA, SQIVND (reference sequence). The CDR3 has 15 residues. The V end lost 5 bases, the J end lost 8 bases, and 21 bases lay between the germline ends. CDR3 bases: TGTGCCAGTAGTCCACGGGGGCCCTATGTTAAGGGCTACACCTTC. Translation: CASSPRGPYVKGYTF.

The chain is built from TRBV28 and TRBJ1-5, with a weak D call TRBD1 (6 bases). The CDR3 covers 22 residues. Trimming took off 1 base at V and 2 bases at J, with 30 bases between the two ends. CDR1 is MDHEN and CDR2 is SYDVKM in the germline V gene. CDR3 sequence: CASSLSTQRGANWGIGNQPQHF. The CDR3 coding sequence is TGTGCCAGCAGTTTATCGACCCAACGGGGGGCAAATTGGGGTATTGGCAATCAGCCCCAGCATTTT.

The V call is TRBV30, the J call TRBJ2-3, with 7 positions matching TRBD1. The junction had 12 bases not matched to a gene; V was cut back by 6 bases and J by 6 bases. Germline V gene data show CDR1 as GTSNPN and CDR2 as SVGIG (reference sequence). The CDR3 spans 14 residues. The CDR3 spells CACTDRTKGDTQYF. In nucleotides, the CDR3 is TGTGCCTGTACGGACAGGACGAAAGGGGATACGCAGTATTTT.

This clone showed up just a few times. The chain combines TRBV21-1 with TRBJ1-1. TRBV21-1 is shown as a pseudogene. CDR3 length: 16 amino acids. This CDR3 is CASSKVPSGGGTEAFF. The CDR3 nucleotides are TGTGCCAGCAGCAAGGTTCCGTCTGGGGGAGGGACCGAAGCTTTCTTT.

This clone came up a few times. The chain links TRBV6-4 to TRBJ2-2, with D perhaps TRBD1 (5 bases). V was pared by 5 bases and J by 0 bases, with 13 bases between. The germline V gene has CDR1 MRHNA and CDR2 SNTAGT. The CDR3 is 16 residues long. Written as DNA, the CDR3 is TGTGCCAGCAGTCTAGACAGAACCGCGAACACCGGGGAGCTGTTTTTT. Amino acid sequence: CASSLDRTANTGELFF.

This clone has just one count. The chain couples TRBV7-2 to TRBJ1-2, with D unclear. The CDR3 consists of 13 residues. Trimming removed 0 bases at V and 3 bases at J, with 5 bases between. CDR1 and CDR2 from the germline V gene are SGHTA and FQGNSA. The CDR3 DNA reads as TGTGCCAGCAGCTTAGCGAGGGACTATGGCTACACCTTC. Translation: CASSLARDYGYTF. Full variable domain (outside the CDR3, taken from reference TRBV7-2 and TRBJ1-2): GAGVSQSPSNKVTEKGKDVELRCDPISGHTALYWYRQSLGQGLEFLIYFQGNSAPDKSGLPSDRFSAERTGGSVSTLTIQRTQQEDSAVYLCASSLARDYGYTFGSGTRLTVV.

The chain has TRBV28 and TRBJ1-2; D might be TRBD1 (6 bases). The CDR3 has 16 amino acids. The V end lost 4 bases, the J end lost 3 bases, and 18 bases lay between the germline ends. Per the germline V gene, CDR1 is MDHEN and CDR2 is SYDVKM. CDR3 in DNA: TGTGCCAGCAGTTACGCCCCGGGTCAGGGGCACTATGGCTACACCTTC. Protein sequence: CASSYAPGQGHYGYTF.

The chain employs TRBV7-6 and TRBJ2-7, with D tentatively TRBD2 (6 bases). CDR1 and CDR2 from the germline V gene are SGHVS and FNYEAQ. This CDR3 comprises 16 residues. Trimming took off 1 base at V and 7 bases at J, with 20 bases between the two ends. The DNA of the CDR3 is TGTGCCAGCAGCTTAGGGGGGGTCGGCAGGGCTGGAGAGCAGTACTTC. It encodes CASSLGGVGRAGEQYF.